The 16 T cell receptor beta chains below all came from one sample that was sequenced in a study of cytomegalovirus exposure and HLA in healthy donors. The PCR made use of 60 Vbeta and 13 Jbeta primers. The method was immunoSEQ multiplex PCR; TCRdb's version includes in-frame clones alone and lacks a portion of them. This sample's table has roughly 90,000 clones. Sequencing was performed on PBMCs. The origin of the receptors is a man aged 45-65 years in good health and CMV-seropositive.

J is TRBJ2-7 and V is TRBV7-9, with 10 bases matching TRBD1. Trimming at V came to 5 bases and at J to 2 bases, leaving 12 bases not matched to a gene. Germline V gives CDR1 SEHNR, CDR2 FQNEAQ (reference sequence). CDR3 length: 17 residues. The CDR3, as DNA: TGTGCCAGCAGCCAAGACAGCGTGGGACAGGGGACCTACGAGCAGTACTTC. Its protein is CASSQDSVGQGTYEQYF.

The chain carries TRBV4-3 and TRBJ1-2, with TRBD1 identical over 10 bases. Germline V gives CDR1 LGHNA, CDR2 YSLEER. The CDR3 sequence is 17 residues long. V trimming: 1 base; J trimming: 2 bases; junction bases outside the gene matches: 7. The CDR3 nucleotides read TGCGCCAGCAGCCAAGCCCCCCCGGGACAGGGGAACTATGGCTACACCTTC. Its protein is CASSQAPPGQGNYGYTF.

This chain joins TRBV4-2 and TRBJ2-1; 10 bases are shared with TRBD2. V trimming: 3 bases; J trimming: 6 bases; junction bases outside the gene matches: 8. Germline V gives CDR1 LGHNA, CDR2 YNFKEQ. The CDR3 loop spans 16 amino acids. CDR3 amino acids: CASSHATSGLTNEQFF. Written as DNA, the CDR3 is TGTGCCAGCAGCCACGCGACTAGCGGGCTTACCAATGAGCAGTTCTTC.

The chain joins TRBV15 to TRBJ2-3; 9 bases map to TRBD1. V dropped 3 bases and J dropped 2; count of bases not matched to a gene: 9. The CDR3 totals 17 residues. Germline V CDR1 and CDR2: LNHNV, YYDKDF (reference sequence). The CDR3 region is CATSSPGTGLPTDTQYF. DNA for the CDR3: TGTGCCACCAGCAGCCCCGGGACAGGGCTCCCCACAGATACGCAGTATTTT.

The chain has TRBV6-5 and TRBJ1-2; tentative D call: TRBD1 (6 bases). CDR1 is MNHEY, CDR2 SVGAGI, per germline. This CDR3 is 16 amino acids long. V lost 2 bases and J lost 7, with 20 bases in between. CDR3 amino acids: CASSYGPGGAIGGYTF. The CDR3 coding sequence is TGTGCCAGCAGTTACGGACCGGGGGGGGCCATCGGTGGCTACACCTTC.

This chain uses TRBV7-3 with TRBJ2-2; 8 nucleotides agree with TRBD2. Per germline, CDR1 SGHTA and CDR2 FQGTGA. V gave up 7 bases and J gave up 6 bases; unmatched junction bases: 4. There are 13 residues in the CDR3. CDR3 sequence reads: CASNPGGAGELFF. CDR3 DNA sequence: TGTGCCAGCAACCCGGGGGGGGCCGGGGAGCTGTTTTTT.

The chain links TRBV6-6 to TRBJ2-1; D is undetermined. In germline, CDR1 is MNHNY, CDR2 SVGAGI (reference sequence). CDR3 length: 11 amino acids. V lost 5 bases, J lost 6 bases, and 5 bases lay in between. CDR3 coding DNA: TGTGCCAGCAGTCCGTCCAATGAGCAGTTCTTC. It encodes CASSPSNEQFF.

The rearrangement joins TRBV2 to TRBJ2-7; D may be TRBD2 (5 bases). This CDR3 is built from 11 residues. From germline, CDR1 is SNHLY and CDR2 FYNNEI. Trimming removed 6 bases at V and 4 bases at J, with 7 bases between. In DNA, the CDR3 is TGTGCCAGCAGCCCGGGGTACGAGCAGTACTTC. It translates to CASSPGYEQYF.

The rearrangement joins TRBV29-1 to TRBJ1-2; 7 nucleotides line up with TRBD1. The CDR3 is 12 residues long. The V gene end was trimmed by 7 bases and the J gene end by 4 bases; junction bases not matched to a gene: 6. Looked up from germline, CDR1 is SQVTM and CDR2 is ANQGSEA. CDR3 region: CSGLTGAYGYTF. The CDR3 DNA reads TGCAGCGGACTTACAGGGGCCTATGGCTACACCTTC.

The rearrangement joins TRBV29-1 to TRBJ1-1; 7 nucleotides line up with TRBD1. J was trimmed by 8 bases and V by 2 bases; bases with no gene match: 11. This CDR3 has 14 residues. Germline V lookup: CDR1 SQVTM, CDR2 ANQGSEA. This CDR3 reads CSVELRQGLIEAFF. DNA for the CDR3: TGCAGCGTTGAATTGCGACAGGGTTTAATCGAAGCTTTCTTT.

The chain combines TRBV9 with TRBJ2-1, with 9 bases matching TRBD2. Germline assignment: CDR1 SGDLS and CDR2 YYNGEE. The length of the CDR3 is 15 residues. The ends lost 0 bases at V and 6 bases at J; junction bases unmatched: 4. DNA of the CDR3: TGTGCCAGCAGCGTAGGGCTAGCGGGAATCAATGAGCAGTTCTTC. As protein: CASSVGLAGINEQFF.

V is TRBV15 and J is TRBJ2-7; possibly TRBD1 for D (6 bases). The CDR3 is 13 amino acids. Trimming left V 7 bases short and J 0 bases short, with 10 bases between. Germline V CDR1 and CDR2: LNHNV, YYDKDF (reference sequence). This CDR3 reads CATKGQSSYEQYF. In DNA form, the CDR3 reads TGTGCCACCAAGGGACAAAGCTCCTACGAGCAGTACTTC.

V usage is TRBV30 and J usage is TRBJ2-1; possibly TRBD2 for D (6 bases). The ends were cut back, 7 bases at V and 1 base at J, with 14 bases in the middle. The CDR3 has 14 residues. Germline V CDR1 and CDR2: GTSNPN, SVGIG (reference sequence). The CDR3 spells CASLWEVSYNEQFF. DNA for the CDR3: TGTGCCTCGCTGTGGGAGGTATCCTACAATGAGCAGTTCTTC.

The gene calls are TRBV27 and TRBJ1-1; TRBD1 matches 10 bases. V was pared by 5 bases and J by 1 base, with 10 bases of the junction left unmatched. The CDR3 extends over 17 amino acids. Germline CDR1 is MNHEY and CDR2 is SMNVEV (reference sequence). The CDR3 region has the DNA TGTGCCAGCAGTCCTGGGACAGGGGTCGCGCGGAACACTGAAGCTTTCTTT. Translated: CASSPGTGVARNTEAFF.

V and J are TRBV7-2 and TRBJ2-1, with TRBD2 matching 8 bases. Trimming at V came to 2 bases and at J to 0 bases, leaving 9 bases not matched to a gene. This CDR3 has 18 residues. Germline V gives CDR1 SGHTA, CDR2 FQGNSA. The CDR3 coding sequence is TGTGCCAGCAGCTTAACGTTGAGGAGCGGGAGCTCCTACAATGAGCAGTTCTTC. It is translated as CASSLTLRSGSSYNEQFF.

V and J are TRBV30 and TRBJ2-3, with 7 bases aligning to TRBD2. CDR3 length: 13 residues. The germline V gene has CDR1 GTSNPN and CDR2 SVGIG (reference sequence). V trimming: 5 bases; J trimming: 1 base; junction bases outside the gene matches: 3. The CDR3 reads CAWQTSGTDTQYF. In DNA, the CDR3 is TGTGCCTGGCAAACTAGCGGCACAGATACGCAGTATTTT.